A single T cell receptor (beta chain) is shown here with its context. This record belongs to a study of blood T cell repertoires in COVID-19. Here immunoSEQ multiplex PCR was the method, and the copy in TCRdb shows in-frame clones only, minus some. The repertoire consists of about 180,000 clones, with 86% occurring once and the leading ten covering 7% to 10%. CDR1 is KGHDR and CDR2 is SFDVKD in the germline V gene. V gave up 8 bases and J gave up 0 bases; unmatched junction bases: 7. CDR3 length: 15 amino acids. What was sequenced was PBMCs or T cells enriched from blood (not recorded which). This sequence joins TRBV24-1 and TRBJ2-5; 8 bases agree with TRBD1. The receptor was derived from a woman aged 25 to 45 who had recovered from COVID-19. CDR3 coding DNA: TGTGCCACCAATCTCAGGGGGCAATACCAAGAGACCCAGTACTTC. Encoded protein: CATNLRGQYQETQYF.